This section outlines one T cell receptor (beta chain) sequence together with its context. This sample is part of a study of shared T cell receptors in the human thymus. Generated by immunoSEQ multiplex PCR, the TCRdb table keeps only in-frame clones and is missing some. The table has roughly 550,000 clones, around 82% seen once; the top ten hold roughly 0.013%. The J segment lost 4 bases and the V segment lost 1 base, leaving 9 bases of the junction unmatched. Germline V lookup: CDR1 SQVTM, CDR2 ANQGSEA. This CDR3 comprises 15 residues. Separately, the same data were catalogued under a study of human thymus T cells.

Source material: thymocytes. The receptor was derived from a boy under two years old with a congenital heart defect. This chain links TRBV29-1 with TRBJ2-7; the match to TRBD1 covers 8 bases. CDR3 loop: CSVEVGRGLVYEQYF. DNA for the CDR3: TGCAGCGTTGAAGTAGGCAGGGGGCTTGTGTACGAGCAGTACTTC.